A selection of T cell receptor beta chains follows, all from one sample in a study of a mutant IDH1 vaccine in newly diagnosed glioma. No antigen is known for these receptors. Repertoires were generated with immunoSEQ multiplex PCR, while TCRdb's copy carries only in-frame clones and drops some. The sample lists around 30,000 clones, 88% occurring once. Specimen: PBMCs, collected from a glioma patient whose treatment included an IDH1 peptide vaccine. These receptors were obtained from a man between 35 and 55 years old with glioma. The CDR3 runs from the conserved cysteine through the conserved F or W. A D gene is named only where the DNA matches it firmly. The size of a clone is reported for some rows only, either as once, few or many, or as a class for expanded clones.

j_call d_call clone_size v_call cdr3_length cdr3_nt cdr3_aa
TRBJ2-2 NA NA TRBV4-1 15 TGCGCCAGCAGCCAAGGGACAGAGAACACCGGGGAGCTGTTTTTT CASSQGTENTGELFF
TRBJ2-6 NA NA TRBV5-1 15 TGCGCCAGCAGCTTGGGGCAGGCGGGGGCCAACGTCCTGACTTTC CASSLGQAGANVLTF
TRBJ2-2 NA NA TRBV18 14 TGTGCCAGCTCACCACCGTTAGGCTCCGGGGAGCTGTTTTTT CASSPPLGSGELFF
TRBJ1-1 NA NA TRBV5-4 15 TGTGCCAGCAGCTTGGAAGGTTACCGGGGCGCTGAAGCTTTCTTT CASSLEGYRGAEAFF
TRBJ2-5 NA NA TRBV7-2 12 TGTGCCAGCAGCCTTAGAGGAGAGACCCAGTACTTC CASSLRGETQYF
TRBJ1-5 NA NA TRBV19 10 TGTGCCTCCGGGGGTTCGCCCCAGCATTTT CASGGSPQHF
TRBJ2-2 TRBD1 NA TRBV29-1 13 TGCAGCGTGGACAGGTTGGACACCGGGGAGCTGTTTTTT CSVDRLDTGELFF
TRBJ2-1 TRBD1 NA TRBV4-1 16 TGCGCCAGCAGCCCTGAGGGACAGAGCTCCTACAATGAGCAGTTCTTC CASSPEGQSSYNEQFF
TRBJ2-3 NA NA TRBV4-2 16 TGTGCCAGCAGCCCGCTCGAGGACAGAGACACAGATACGCAGTATTTT CASSPLEDRDTDTQYF
TRBJ1-1 NA NA TRBV7-2 14 TGTGCCAGCAGCACCAGACAGAGAAACACTGAAGCTTTCTTT CASSTRQRNTEAFF
TRBJ1-2 NA NA TRBV5-4 14 TGTGCCAGCAGAGAGATGGGGGAAAATGTCGGCTACACCTTC CASREMGENVGYTF
TRBJ1-5 NA once TRBV7-2 14 TGTGCCAGCAGCTTTAGGGGAGGCAATCAGCCCCAGCATTTT CASSFRGGNQPQHF
TRBJ2-7 TRBD1 once TRBV6-5 16 TGTGCCAGCAGTTACTCGGGGACAGGGGGCTACTACGAGCAGTACTTC CASSYSGTGGYYEQYF
TRBJ1-3 NA NA TRBV5-8 14 TGTGCCAGCAGCTTGGAATACGGGGGAAACACCATATATTTT CASSLEYGGNTIYF
TRBJ2-3 TRBD2 NA TRBV13 16 TGTGCCAGCAGCTTGAGCGGGGGGGCCGTCACAGATACGCAGTATTTT CASSLSGGAVTDTQYF
TRBJ1-1 TRBD1 NA TRBV18 13 TGTGCCAGCGCCGGGACAGCGAACACTGAAGCTTTCTTT CASAGTANTEAFF
TRBJ2-2 NA NA TRBV28 11 TGTGCCAGCAGAGACGACAGGGAGCTGTTTTTT CASRDDRELFF
TRBJ2-1 TRBD2 NA TRBV27 18 TGTGCCAGCAGTTCCCCGACTAGCGGGAGGGCCAGTTACAATGAGCAGTTCTTC CASSSPTSGRASYNEQFF
TRBJ1-5 NA NA TRBV2 12 TGTGCCAGCAGTCGGGTGACCCAGCCCCAGCATTTT CASSRVTQPQHF
TRBJ1-2 TRBD1 NA TRBV5-1 14 TGCGCCAGCAGCTTGGAGGGACAGCCCTATGGCTACACCTTC CASSLEGQPYGYTF
TRBJ1-6 TRBD1 once TRBV5-6 14 TGTGCCAGCAGCTTAGACAGGGTAAATTCACCCCTCCACTTT CASSLDRVNSPLHF
TRBJ2-7 NA NA TRBV4-3 13 TGCGCCAGCAGCCCCGGGTTGGGGACCGAGCAGTACTTC CASSPGLGTEQYF
TRBJ2-1 NA NA TRBV10-1 15 TGCGCCAGCAGTGAGTCTAGCCCAGGGTGGAATGAGCAGTTCTTC CASSESSPGWNEQFF
TRBJ1-1 NA NA TRBV6-7 19 TGTGCCAGCCTCGCAAACAGGGCACTAAAGTTAAGACCCGACACTGAAGCTTTCTTT CASLANRALKLRPDTEAFF
TRBJ1-2 NA NA TRBV29-1 11 TGCAGCGCTGAAATGGGGTTTGGCTACACCTTC CSAEMGFGYTF
TRBJ2-7 NA NA TRBV5-4 15 TGTGCCAGCAGCTTGGGGTCAGGGGCCCCCTACGAGCAGTACTTC CASSLGSGAPYEQYF
TRBJ1-2 TRBD1 NA TRBV7-9 15 TGTGCCAGCAGCTTTCTCGGGACAGGGGGAAATGGCTACACCTTC CASSFLGTGGNGYTF
TRBJ1-1 TRBD1 NA TRBV30 14 TGTGCCTGGACCGGGACAGGGTGGGGCACTGAAGCTTTCTTT CAWTGTGWGTEAFF
TRBJ2-5 NA NA TRBV27 14 TGTGCCAGCAGTCCCGTTAGGGGGGCAGAGACCCAGTACTTC CASSPVRGAETQYF
TRBJ2-7 TRBD1 NA TRBV19 14 TGTGCCAGTAGTAGGACAGGGGACAGTAACGAGCAGTACTTC CASSRTGDSNEQYF
TRBJ2-3 NA NA TRBV19 15 TGTGCCAGTAGTATCGGTTCGGGGGCGGGAGATACGCAGTATTTT CASSIGSGAGDTQYF